This entry concerns a single T cell receptor (beta chain). The sample originates from a study of CD8 T cells in Susac syndrome. CD8+ and CD4+ T cells circulating in blood were sequenced for TCR beta. Through negative isolation, CD4+ and CD8+ T cells were obtained, while TEMRA cells were enriched using FACS. Reverse transcription of roughly 0.5 to 1 ug RNA was performed with random hexamers. By means of immunoSEQ multiplex PCR, TCR beta CDR3 spanning 54 Vbeta and 13 Jbeta underwent amplification. Using its own MiXCR run on the immunoSEQ multiplex PCR reads, TCRdb lists one record per CDR3 protein. This table holds approximately 300,000 distinct CDR3 sequences, about 82% found once. The CDR3 covers 14 residues. Per the germline V gene, CDR1 is LNHDA and CDR2 is SQIVND (reference sequence). Trimming cost V 6 bases and J 4 bases, with 13 bases left between them.

This receptor was identified in a human donor with multiple sclerosis. The gene calls are TRBV19 and TRBJ2-1; maybe TRBD2 (6 bases). The material sequenced was CD8+ T cells from PBMCs. The DNA for the CDR3 is TGTGCCAGTAGGGCTCCGGCGGGGTACAATGAGCAGTTCTTC. It specifies CASRAPAGYNEQFF.